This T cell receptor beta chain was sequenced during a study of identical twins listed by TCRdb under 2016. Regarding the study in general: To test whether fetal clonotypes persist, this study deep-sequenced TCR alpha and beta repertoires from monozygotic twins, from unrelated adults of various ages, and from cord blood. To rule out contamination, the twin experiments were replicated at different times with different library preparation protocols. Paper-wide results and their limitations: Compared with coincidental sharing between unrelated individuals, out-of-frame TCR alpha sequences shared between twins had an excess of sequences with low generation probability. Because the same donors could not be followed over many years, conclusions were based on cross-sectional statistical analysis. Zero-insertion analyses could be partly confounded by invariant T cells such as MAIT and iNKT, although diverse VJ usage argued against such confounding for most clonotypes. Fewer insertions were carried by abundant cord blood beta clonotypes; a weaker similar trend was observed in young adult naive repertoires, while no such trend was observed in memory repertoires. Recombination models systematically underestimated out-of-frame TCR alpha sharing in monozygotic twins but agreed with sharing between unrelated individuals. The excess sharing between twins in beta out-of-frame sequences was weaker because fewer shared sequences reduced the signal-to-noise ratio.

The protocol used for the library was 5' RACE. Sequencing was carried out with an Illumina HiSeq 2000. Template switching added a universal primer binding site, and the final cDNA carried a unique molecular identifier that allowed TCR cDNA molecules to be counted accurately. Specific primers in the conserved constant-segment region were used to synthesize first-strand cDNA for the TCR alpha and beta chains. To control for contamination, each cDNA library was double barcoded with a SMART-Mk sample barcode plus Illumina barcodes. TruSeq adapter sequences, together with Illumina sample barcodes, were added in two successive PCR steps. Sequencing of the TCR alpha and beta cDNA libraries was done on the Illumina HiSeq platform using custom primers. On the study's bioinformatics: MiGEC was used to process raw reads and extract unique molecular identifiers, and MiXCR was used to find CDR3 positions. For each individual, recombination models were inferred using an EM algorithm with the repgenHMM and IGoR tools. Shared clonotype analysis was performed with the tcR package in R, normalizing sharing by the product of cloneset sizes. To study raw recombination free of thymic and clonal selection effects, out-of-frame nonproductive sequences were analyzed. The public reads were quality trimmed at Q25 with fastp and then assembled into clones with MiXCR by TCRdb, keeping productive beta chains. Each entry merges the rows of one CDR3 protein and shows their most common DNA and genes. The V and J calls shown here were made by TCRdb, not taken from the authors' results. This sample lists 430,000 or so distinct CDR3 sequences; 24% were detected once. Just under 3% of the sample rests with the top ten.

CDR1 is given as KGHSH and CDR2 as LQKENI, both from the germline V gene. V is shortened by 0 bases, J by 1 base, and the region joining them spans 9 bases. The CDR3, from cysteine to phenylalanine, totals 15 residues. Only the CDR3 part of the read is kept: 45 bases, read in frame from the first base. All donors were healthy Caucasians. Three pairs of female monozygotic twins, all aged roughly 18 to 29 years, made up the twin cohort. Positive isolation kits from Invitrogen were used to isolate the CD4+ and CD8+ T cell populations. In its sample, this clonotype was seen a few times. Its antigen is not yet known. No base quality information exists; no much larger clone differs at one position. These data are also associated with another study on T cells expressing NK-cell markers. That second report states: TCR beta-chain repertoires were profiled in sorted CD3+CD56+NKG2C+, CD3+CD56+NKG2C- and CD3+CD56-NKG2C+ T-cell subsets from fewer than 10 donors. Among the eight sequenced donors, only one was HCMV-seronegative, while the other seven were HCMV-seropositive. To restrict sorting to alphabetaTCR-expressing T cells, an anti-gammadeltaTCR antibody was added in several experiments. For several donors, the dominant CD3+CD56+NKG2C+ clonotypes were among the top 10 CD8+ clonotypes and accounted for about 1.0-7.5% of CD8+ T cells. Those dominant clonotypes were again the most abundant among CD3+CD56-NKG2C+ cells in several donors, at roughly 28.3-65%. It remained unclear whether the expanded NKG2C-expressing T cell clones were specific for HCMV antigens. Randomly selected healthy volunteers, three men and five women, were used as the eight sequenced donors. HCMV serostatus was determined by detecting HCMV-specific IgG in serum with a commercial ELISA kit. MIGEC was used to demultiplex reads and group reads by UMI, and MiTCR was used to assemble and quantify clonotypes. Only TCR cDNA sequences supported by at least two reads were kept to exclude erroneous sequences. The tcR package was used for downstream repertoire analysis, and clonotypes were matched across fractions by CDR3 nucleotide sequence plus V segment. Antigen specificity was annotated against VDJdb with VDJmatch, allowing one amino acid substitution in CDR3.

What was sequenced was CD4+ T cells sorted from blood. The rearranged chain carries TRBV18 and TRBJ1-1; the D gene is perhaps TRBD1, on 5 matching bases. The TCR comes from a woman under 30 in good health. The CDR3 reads CASSPPGVGNTEAFF. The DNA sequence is TGTGCCAGCTCACCACCGGGGGTGGGGAACACTGAAGCTTTCTTT.